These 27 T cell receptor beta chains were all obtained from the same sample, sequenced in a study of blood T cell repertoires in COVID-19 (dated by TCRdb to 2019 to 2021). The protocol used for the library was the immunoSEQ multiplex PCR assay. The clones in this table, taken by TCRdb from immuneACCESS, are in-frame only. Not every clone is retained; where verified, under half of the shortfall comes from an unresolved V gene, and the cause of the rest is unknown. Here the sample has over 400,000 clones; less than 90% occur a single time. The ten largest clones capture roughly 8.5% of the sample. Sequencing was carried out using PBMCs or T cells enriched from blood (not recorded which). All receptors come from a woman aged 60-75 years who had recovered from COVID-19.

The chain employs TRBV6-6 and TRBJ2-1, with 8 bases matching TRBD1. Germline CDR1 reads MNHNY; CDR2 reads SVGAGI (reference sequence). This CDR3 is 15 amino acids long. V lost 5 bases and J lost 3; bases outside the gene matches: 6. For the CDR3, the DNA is TGTGCCAGCAGTCCCGGACAGGGAGGCTACAATGAGCAGTTCTTC. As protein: CASSPGQGGYNEQFF.

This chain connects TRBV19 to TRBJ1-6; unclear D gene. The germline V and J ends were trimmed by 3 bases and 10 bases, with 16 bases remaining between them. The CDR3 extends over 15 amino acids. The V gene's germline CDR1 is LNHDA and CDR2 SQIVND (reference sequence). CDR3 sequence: CASSMTPQQSSPLHF. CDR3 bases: TGTGCCAGTAGTATGACGCCTCAACAGAGCTCACCCCTCCACTTT.

The CDR3, as DNA: TGTGCCAGTAGTGACGAACAGGGGATGAGCTCTGGGGCCAACGTCCTGACTTTC. This sequence encodes CASSDEQGMSSGANVLTF. This rearrangement joins TRBV19 to TRBJ2-6; 7 bases agree with TRBD1. The CDR3 runs 18 residues. The V segment lost 5 bases and the J segment 0 bases; nucleotides outside the gene matches: 10. Germline V CDR1 and CDR2: LNHDA, SQIVND (reference sequence). The full variable domain, with the rest looked up from reference TRBV19 and TRBJ2-6, is DGGITQSPKYLFRKEGQNVTLSCEQNLNHDAMYWYRQDPGQGLRLIYYSQIVNDFQKGDIAEGYSVSREKKESFPLTVTSAQKNPTAFYLCASSDEQGMSSGANVLTFGAGSRLTVL.

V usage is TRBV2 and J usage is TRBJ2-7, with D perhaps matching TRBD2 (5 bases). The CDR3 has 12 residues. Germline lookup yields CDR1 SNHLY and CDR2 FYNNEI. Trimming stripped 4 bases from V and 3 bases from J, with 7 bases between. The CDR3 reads CASSGGIYEQYF. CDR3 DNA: TGTGCCAGCAGTGGAGGGATCTACGAGCAGTACTTC.

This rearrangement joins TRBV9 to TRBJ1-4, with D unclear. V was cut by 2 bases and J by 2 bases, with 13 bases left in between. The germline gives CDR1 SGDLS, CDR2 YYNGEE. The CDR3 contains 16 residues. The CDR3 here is CASSVRGRGTNEKLFF. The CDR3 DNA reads TGTGCCAGCAGCGTGCGAGGCCGGGGTACTAATGAAAAACTGTTTTTT.

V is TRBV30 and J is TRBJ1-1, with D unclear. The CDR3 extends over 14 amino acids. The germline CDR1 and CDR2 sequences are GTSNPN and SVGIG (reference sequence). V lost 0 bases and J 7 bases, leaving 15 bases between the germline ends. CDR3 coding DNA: TGTGCCTGGAGTGTAACCGGAGCTACCCTTGAAGCTTTCTTT. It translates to CAWSVTGATLEAFF.

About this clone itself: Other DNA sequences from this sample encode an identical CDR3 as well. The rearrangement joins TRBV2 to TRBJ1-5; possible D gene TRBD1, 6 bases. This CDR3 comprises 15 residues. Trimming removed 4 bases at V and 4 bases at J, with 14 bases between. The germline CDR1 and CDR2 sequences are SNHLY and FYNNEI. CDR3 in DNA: TGTGCCAGCAGTGCCGGTACAGGGTTAAATCAGCCCCAGCATTTT. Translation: CASSAGTGLNQPQHF.

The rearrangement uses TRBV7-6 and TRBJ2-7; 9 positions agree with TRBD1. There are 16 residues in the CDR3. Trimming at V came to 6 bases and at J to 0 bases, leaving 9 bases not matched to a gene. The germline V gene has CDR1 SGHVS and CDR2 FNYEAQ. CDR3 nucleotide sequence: TGTGCCAGCAGTCCCGGGACAGGGTCAAGCTCCTACGAGCAGTACTTC. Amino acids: CASSPGTGSSSYEQYF.

The CDR3 region has the DNA TGTGCCAGCAGGGGTGGGGGGTCCTACAATGAGCAGTTCTTC. Translating it yields CASRGGGSYNEQFF. The V call is TRBV5-4, the J call TRBJ2-1; D might be TRBD2 (6 bases). Trimming left V 5 bases short and J 1 base short, with 10 bases between. Germline V gene data show CDR1 as SGHNT and CDR2 as YYREEE (reference sequence). This CDR3 is 14 amino acids long. Looking up the rest from reference TRBV5-4 and TRBJ2-1 gives the full variable domain: ETGVTQSPTHLIKTRGQQVTLRCSSQSGHNTVSWYQQALGQGPQFIFQYYREEENGRGNFPPRFSGLQFPNYSSELNVNALELDDSALYLCASRGGGSYNEQFFGPGTRLTVL.

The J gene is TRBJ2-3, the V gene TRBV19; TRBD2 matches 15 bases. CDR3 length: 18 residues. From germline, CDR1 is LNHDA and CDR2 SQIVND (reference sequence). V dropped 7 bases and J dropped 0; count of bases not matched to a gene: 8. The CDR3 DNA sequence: TGTGCCAGTAAAACGGGACTAGCGGGGGGTCGTAGCACAGATACGCAGTATTTT. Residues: CASKTGLAGGRSTDTQYF.

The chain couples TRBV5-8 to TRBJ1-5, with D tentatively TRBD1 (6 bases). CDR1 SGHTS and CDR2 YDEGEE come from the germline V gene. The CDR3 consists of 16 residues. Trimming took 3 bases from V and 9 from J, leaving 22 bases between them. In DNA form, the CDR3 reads TGTGCCAGCAGCTCTTCCCGGGACACCATAGCAGGGCCCCAGCATTTT. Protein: CASSSSRDTIAGPQHF.

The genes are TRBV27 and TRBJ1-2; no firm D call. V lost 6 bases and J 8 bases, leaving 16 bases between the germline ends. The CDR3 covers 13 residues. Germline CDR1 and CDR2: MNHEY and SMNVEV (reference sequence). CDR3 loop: CASRNDLAGGYTF. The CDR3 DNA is TGTGCCAGCAGAAACGACCTTGCGGGGGGCTACACCTTC.

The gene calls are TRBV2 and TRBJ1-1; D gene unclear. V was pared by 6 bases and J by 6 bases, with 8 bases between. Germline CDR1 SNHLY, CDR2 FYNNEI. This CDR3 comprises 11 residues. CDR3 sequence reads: CASSPAAEAFF. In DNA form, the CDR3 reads TGTGCCAGCAGCCCCGCGGCTGAAGCTTTCTTT.

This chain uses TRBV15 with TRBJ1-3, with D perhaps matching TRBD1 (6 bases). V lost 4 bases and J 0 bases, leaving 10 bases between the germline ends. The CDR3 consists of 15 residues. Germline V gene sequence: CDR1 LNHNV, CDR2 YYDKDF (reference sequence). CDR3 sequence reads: CATSKGQISGNTIYF. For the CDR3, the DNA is TGTGCCACCAGCAAAGGACAGATCTCTGGAAACACCATATATTTT.

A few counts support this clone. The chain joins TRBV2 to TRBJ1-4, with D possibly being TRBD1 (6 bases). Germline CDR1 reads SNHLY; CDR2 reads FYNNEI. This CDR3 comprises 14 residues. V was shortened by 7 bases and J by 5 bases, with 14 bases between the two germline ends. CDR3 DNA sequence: TGTGCCAGCACGCGGTTTCAGGGGAATGAAAAACTGTTTTTT. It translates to CASTRFQGNEKLFF.

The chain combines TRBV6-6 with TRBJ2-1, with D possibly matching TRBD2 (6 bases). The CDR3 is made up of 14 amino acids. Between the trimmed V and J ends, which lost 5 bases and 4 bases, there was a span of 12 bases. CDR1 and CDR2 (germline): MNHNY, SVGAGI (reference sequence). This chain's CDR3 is CASSRDSQYNEQFF. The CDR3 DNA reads TGTGCCAGCAGTCGGGACTCCCAATACAATGAGCAGTTCTTC.

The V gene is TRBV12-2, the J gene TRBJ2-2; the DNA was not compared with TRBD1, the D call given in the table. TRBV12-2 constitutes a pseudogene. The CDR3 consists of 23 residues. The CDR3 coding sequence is TGTGCAAGTCGCTTAGGGGATCTCTCGGTCCGAACCGGGACAGGGGGCGAGGCCGGGGAGCTGTTTTTT. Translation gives CASRLGDLSVRTGTGGEAGELFF.

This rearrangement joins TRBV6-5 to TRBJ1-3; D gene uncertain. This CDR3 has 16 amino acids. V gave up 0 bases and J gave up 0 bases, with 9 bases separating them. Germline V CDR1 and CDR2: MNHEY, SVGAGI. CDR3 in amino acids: CASSYSLSHSGNTIYF. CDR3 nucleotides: TGTGCCAGCAGTTACTCCCTCAGTCACTCTGGAAACACCATATATTTT.

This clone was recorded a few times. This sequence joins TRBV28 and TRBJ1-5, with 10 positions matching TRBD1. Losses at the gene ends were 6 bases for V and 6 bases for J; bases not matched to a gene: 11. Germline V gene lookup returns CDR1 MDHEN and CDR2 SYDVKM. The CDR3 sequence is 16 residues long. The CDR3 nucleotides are TGTGCCAGCAGCCCAATCGGGACAGGGGATAGTCAGCCCCAGCATTTT. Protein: CASSPIGTGDSQPQHF.

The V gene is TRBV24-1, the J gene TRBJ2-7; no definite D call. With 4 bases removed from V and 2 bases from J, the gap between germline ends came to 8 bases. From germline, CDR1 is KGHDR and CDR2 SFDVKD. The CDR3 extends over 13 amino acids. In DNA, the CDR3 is TGTGCCACCAGTGAAGCCTTTACCTACGAGCAGTACTTC. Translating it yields CATSEAFTYEQYF.

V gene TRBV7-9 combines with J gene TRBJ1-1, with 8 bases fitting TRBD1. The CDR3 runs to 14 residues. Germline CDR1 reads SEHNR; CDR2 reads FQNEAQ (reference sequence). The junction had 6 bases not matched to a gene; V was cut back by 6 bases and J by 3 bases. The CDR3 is CASSRQGIDTEAFF. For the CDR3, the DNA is TGTGCCAGCAGTCGACAGGGGATCGACACTGAAGCTTTCTTT.

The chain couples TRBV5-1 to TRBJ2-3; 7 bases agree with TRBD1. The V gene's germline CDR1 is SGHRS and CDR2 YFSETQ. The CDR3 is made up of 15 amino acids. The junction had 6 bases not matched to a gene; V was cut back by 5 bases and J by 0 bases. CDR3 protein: CASSVKGASTDTQYF. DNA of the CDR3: TGCGCCAGCAGTGTCAAGGGGGCTAGCACAGATACGCAGTATTTT.

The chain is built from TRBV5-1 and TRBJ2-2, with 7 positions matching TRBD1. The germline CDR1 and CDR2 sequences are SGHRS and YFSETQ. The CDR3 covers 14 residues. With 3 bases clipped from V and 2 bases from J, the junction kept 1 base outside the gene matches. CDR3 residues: CASSWTGNTGELFF. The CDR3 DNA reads TGCGCCAGCAGCTGGACAGGTAACACCGGGGAGCTGTTTTTT.

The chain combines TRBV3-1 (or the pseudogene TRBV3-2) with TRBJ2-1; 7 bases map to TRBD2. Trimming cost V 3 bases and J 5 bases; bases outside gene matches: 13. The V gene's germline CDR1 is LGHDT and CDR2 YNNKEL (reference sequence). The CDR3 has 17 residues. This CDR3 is CASSHQDWRGSHNEQFF. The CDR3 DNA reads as TGTGCCAGCAGCCACCAAGACTGGCGGGGGAGCCACAATGAGCAGTTCTTC.

The DNA for the CDR3 is TGTGCCACCAGCAGGGACTTCAATCAGCCCCAGCATTTT. This encodes CATSRDFNQPQHF. V is TRBV15 and J is TRBJ1-5, with D hard to call. Germline values: CDR1 LNHNV, CDR2 YYDKDF (reference sequence). Trimming cost V 3 bases and J 3 bases, with 6 bases left between them. The CDR3 extends over 13 amino acids.

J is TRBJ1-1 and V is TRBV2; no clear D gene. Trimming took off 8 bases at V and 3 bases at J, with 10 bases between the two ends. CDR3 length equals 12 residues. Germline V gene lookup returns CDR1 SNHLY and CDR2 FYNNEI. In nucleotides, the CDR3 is TGTGCCAGCGATCAGGTTCACACTGAAGCTTTCTTT. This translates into CASDQVHTEAFF.

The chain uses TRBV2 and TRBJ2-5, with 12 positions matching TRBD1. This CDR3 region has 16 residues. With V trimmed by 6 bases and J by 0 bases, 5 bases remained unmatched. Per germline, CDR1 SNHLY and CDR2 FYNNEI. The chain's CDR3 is CASRPGQGAYQETQYF. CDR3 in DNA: TGTGCCAGCAGACCGGGACAGGGGGCGTACCAAGAGACCCAGTACTTC.